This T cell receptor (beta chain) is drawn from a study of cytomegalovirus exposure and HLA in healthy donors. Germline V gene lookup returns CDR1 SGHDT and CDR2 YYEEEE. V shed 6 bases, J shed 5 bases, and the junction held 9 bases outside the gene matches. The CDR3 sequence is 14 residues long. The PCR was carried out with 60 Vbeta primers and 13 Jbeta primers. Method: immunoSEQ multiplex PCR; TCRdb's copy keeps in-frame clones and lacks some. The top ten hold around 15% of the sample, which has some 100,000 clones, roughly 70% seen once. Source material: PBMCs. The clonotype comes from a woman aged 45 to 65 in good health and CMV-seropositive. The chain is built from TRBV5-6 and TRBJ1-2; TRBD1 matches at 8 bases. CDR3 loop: CASTSGQAPYGYTF. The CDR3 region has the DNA TGTGCCAGCACCTCGGGACAGGCCCCATATGGCTACACCTTC.